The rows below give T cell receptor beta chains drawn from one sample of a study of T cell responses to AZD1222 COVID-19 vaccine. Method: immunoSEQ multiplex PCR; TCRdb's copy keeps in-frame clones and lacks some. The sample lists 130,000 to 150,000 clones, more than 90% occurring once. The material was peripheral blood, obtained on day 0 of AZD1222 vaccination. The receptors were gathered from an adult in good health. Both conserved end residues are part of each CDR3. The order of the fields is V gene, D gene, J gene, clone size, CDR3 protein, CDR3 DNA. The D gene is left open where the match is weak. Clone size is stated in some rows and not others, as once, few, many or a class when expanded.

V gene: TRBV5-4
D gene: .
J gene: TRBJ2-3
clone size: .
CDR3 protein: CASSLEARTRHTQYF
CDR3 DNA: TGTGCCAGCAGCTTGGAAGCCCGGACGAGACATACGCAGTATTTT

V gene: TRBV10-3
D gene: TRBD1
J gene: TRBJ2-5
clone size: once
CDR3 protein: CAISYSRQGRETQYF
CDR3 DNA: TGTGCCATCAGTTACTCTCGACAGGGTCGAGAGACCCAGTACTTC

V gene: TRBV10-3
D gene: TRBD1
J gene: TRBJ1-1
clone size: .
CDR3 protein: CAISEYDRGRLTNTEAFF
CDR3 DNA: TGTGCCATCAGTGAGTACGACAGGGGGCGGCTAACGAACACTGAAGCTTTCTTT

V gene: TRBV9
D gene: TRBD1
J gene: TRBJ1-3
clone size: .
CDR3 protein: CASSVDTGGGNTIYF
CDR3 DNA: TGTGCCAGCAGCGTAGATACAGGGGGAGGAAACACCATATATTTT

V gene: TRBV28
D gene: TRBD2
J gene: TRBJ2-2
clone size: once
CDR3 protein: CASSLVREDRTGELFF
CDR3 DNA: TGTGCCAGCAGTTTAGTGCGGGAGGATCGAACCGGGGAGCTGTTTTTT

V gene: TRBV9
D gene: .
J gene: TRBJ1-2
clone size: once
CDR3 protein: CASSRGEYGYTF
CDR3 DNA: TGTGCCAGCAGCCGGGGGGAGTATGGCTACACCTTC

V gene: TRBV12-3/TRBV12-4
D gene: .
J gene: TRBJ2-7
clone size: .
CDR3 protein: CASSGDQFYEQYF
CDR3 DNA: TGTGCCAGCAGTGGGGACCAATTCTACGAGCAGTACTTC

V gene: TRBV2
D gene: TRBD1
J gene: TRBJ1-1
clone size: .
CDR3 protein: CAWGKDRGSIRNTEAFF
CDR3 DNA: TGTGCCTGGGGAAAGGACAGGGGTTCGATAAGGAACACTGAAGCTTTCTTT

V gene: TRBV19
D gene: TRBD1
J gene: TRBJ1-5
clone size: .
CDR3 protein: CASTLGPTGGWSQPQHF
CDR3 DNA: TGTGCCAGTACCCTAGGGCCAACAGGGGGCTGGAGTCAGCCCCAGCATTTT

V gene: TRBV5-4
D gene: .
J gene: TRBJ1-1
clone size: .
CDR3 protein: CASSLGGVNTEAFF
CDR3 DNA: TGTGCCAGCAGCTTGGGAGGGGTGAACACTGAAGCTTTCTTT

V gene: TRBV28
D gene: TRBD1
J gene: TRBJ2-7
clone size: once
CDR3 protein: CASSTSGTGISYEQYF
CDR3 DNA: TGTGCCAGCAGTACTTCCGGGACAGGGATTTCCTACGAGCAGTACTTC

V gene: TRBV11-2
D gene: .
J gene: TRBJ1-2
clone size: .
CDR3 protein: CASSEDRNYGYTF
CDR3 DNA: TGTGCCAGCAGCGAAGACAGGAACTATGGCTACACCTTC

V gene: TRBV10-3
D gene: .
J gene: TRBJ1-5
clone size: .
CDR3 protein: CAISEGRAGPLDQPQHF
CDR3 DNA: TGTGCCATCAGTGAAGGGAGGGCAGGTCCTCTTGATCAGCCCCAGCATTTT

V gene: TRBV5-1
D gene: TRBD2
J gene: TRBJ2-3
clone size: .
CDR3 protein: CASRNLLAGGTTDTQYF
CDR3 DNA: TGCGCCAGCAGAAACTTACTAGCGGGAGGGACCACAGATACGCAGTATTTT

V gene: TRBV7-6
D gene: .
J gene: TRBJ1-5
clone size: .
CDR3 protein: CASSPYSNQPQHF
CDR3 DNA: TGTGCCAGCAGCCCATATAGCAATCAGCCCCAGCATTTT

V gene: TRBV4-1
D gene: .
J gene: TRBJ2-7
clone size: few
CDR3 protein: CASSQVVAYSYEQYF
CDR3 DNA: TGCGCCAGCAGCCAAGTAGTAGCGTACTCCTACGAGCAGTACTTC